This entry concerns a single T cell receptor beta chain. The assay was immunoSEQ multiplex PCR, and TCRdb's table has in-frame clones only and misses some. The sample includes hundreds of thousands of clones, about 87% seen only once; the top ten take just under 0.0095%. V was trimmed by 8 bases and J by 5 bases, leaving 15 bases between them. CDR1 and CDR2 from the germline V gene are MDHEN and SYDVKM. There are 14 residues in the CDR3. The sample belongs to a study of shared T cell receptors in the human thymus. This sample was also put to use in a study of human thymus T cells. That paper notes: Congenital heart defects were the reason for the corrective surgery that the donors, healthy Finnish infants, were having. Resections obtained during corrective heart surgery supplied the thymus tissue.

Sequences were obtained from thymocytes. The sequence was collected from a boy under two years old with a congenital heart defect. The chain uses TRBV28 and TRBJ2-2; D possibly corresponds to TRBD1 (5 bases). The CDR3 region is CASLGALGTGELFF. CDR3 nucleotide sequence: TGTGCCAGCCTAGGGGCCCTGGGGACCGGGGAGCTGTTTTTT.